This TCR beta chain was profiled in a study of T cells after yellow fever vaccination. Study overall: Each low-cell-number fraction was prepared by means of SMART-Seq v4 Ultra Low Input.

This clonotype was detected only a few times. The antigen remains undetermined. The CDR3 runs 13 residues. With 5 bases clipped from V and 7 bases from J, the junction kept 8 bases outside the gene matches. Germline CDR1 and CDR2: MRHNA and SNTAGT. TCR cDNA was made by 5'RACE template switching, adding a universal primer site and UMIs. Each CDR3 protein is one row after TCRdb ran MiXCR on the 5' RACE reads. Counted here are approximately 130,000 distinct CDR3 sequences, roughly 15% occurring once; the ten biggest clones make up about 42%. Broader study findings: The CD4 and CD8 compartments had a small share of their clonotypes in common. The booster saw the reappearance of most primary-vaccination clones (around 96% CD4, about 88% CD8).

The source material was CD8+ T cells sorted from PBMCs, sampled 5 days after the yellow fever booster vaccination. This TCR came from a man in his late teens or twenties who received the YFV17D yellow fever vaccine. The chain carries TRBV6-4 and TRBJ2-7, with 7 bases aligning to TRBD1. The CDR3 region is CASSTGVRGEQYV. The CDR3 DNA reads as TGTGCCAGCAGTACAGGGGTCAGGGGAGAGCAGTACGTC.